Each of the 22 T cell receptor beta chains below was sequenced from the same sample in a study of control samples from healthy donors and cancer patients. Profiled with immunoSEQ multiplex PCR; TCRdb holds only in-frame clones, not every one. The sample lists about 54,000 clones, 95% to 97% occurring once. Sample: blood. Receptors were obtained from a young woman in good health.

The V and J genes are TRBV7-8 and TRBJ1-1, with 7 positions matching TRBD1. V lost 1 base and J lost 6; bases outside the gene matches: 2. From germline, CDR1 is SGHVS and CDR2 FQNEAQ. The CDR3 covers 13 residues. The CDR3 loop is CASSLDRGAEAFF. CDR3 DNA sequence: TGTGCCAGCAGCTTAGACAGGGGAGCTGAAGCTTTCTTT.

Concerning this clone itself: Other nucleotide sequences from this sample produce the same CDR3. The chain's CDR3 is CASTGQGGVEETQYF. As DNA, the CDR3 is TGCGCCAGCACAGGACAGGGGGGGGTGGAAGAGACCCAGTACTTC. The chain is built from TRBV5-1 and TRBJ2-5; 10 bases agree with TRBD1. The CDR3 runs to 15 residues. Germline CDR1 is SGHRS and CDR2 is YFSETQ. Trimming took 6 bases from V and 3 from J; bases not matched to a gene: 8.

This clone has more than one count but fewer than ten. The V call is TRBV14, the J call TRBJ2-7; 8 bases map to TRBD1. From germline, CDR1 is SGHDN and CDR2 FVKESK. The trim removed 2 bases at V and 6 bases at J, leaving 9 bases unmatched. This CDR3 is built from 15 residues. CDR3 nucleotides: TGTGCCAGCAGCCAACAGACAGGGGAGGTCGGCGAGCAGTACTTC. This codes for CASSQQTGEVGEQYF.

This rearrangement joins TRBV5-1 to TRBJ1-1; 7 nucleotides align to TRBD1. Germline V lookup: CDR1 SGHRS, CDR2 YFSETQ. V gave up 7 bases and J gave up 0 bases; unmatched junction bases: 9. The CDR3 sequence is 15 residues long. CDR3 bases: TGCGCCAGCCAGGGGGGAATTGGGATGAACACTGAAGCTTTCTTT. It encodes CASQGGIGMNTEAFF. Based on the CDR3 plus reference TRBV5-1 and TRBJ1-1, the full variable domain is KAGVTQTPRYLIKTRGQQVTLSCSPISGHRSVSWYQQTPGQGLQFLFEYFSETQRNKGNFPGRFSGRQFSNSRSEMNVSTLELGDSALYLCASQGGIGMNTEAFFGQGTRLTVV.

The chain is built from TRBV5-1 and TRBJ2-1; TRBD1 aligns across 9 bases. CDR1 and CDR2 (germline): SGHRS, YFSETQ. The CDR3 is made up of 15 amino acids. V lost 4 bases, J lost 4 bases, and 6 bases stayed unmatched. The CDR3 DNA reads TGCGCCAGCAGCCCAGACAGGGGGTTATACAATGAGCAGTTCTTC. Protein product: CASSPDRGLYNEQFF. The full variable domain, its missing parts supplied by reference TRBV5-1 and TRBJ2-1, is KAGVTQTPRYLIKTRGQQVTLSCSPISGHRSVSWYQQTPGQGLQFLFEYFSETQRNKGNFPGRFSGRQFSNSRSEMNVSTLELGDSALYLCASSPDRGLYNEQFFGPGTRLTVL.

This clone was counted a single time. An end of the junction differs from the germline gene, which may be a read error. CDR3: CASTYRDTGELFF. Written as DNA, the CDR3 is TGTGCCAGCACTTACAGGGACACCGGGGAGCTGTTTTTT. The genes are TRBV6-5 and TRBJ2-2; possibly TRBD1 for D (6 bases). The CDR3 sequence is 13 residues long. Germline CDR1 is MNHEY and CDR2 is SVGAGI.

The gene calls are TRBV27 and TRBJ2-7, with 7 positions matching TRBD2. Germline V gene sequence: CDR1 MNHEY, CDR2 SMNVEV (reference sequence). V shed 0 bases, J shed 6 bases, and the junction held 5 bases outside the gene matches. The CDR3 has 14 residues. The CDR3 loop is CASSLSGRASEQYF. DNA of the CDR3: TGTGCCAGCAGTTTATCAGGGAGGGCCTCCGAGCAGTACTTC.

DNA of the CDR3: TGCAGCGTCGATACAGGGATCTATGGCTACACCTTC. Encoded protein: CSVDTGIYGYTF. J is TRBJ1-2 and V is TRBV29-1, with D maybe TRBD1 (6 bases). Trimming took 6 bases from V and 4 from J, leaving 12 bases between them. Germline-derived CDR1 and CDR2 are SQVTM and ANQGSEA. The CDR3 contains 12 residues.

The chain employs TRBV27 and TRBJ1-6; D may be TRBD1 (5 bases). Germline V gene sequence: CDR1 MNHEY, CDR2 SMNVEV (reference sequence). The CDR3 is 14 amino acids. Trimming removed 3 bases from V and 9 bases from J, with 12 bases in between. CDR3 loop: CASSLPAQGSPLHF. CDR3 nucleotides: TGTGCCAGCAGTTTGCCCGCCCAGGGTTCACCCCTCCACTTT.

A single count supports this clone. The V and J genes are TRBV9 and TRBJ2-3; 12 bases map to TRBD2. The CDR3 length is 17 residues. Germline CDR1 reads SGDLS; CDR2 reads YYNGEE. The V gene end was trimmed by 0 bases and the J gene end by 4 bases; junction bases not matched to a gene: 6. CDR3: CASSVETSGREADTQYF. Written as DNA, the CDR3 is TGTGCCAGCAGCGTAGAGACTAGCGGGAGAGAAGCAGATACGCAGTATTTT.

This chain links TRBV6-5 with TRBJ2-2, with 11 bases that match TRBD1. Trimming removed 7 bases from V and 6 bases from J; junction bases left unmatched: 7. This CDR3 is built from 15 residues. Germline V lookup: CDR1 MNHEY, CDR2 SVGAGI. The CDR3 region has the DNA TGTGCCAGCAACAAGGGGACAGGGGGTTCCGGGGAGCTGTTTTTT. It encodes CASNKGTGGSGELFF.

The V call is TRBV19, the J call TRBJ1-1; weak D call: TRBD1 (5 bases). This CDR3 has 14 residues. CDR1 and CDR2 from the germline V gene are LNHDA and SQIVND (reference sequence). Trimming took off 6 bases at V and 8 bases at J, with 19 bases between the two ends. The CDR3 loop is CASRPGTEPREAFF. The CDR3 coding sequence is TGTGCCAGTAGACCCGGGACCGAACCACGAGAAGCTTTCTTT.

The table lists this clone with a few counts. The chain couples TRBV24-1 to TRBJ2-7, with 8 bases that match TRBD1. Losses at the gene ends were 7 bases for V and 5 bases for J; bases not matched to a gene: 9. The CDR3 covers 14 residues. Germline V CDR1 and CDR2: KGHDR, SFDVKD. CDR3 in DNA: TGTGCCACCAGCCCTACGGACAGGGCCCACGAGCAGTACTTC. Its protein product is CATSPTDRAHEQYF.

The chain has TRBV5-6 and TRBJ2-1; D gene uncertain. This CDR3 spans 11 amino acids. The germline CDR1 and CDR2 sequences are SGHDT and YYEEEE. Trimming removed 0 bases from V and 10 bases from J, with 5 bases in between. The CDR3 is CASSLEWEQFF. CDR3 bases: TGTGCCAGCAGCTTGGAATGGGAGCAGTTCTTC.

This sequence joins TRBV19 and TRBJ1-1, with D uncertain. Trimming shortened V by 8 bases and J by 1 base, and 14 bases separated the two germline ends. The germline V gene has CDR1 LNHDA and CDR2 SQIVND (reference sequence). The CDR3 loop spans 14 amino acids. CDR3 in DNA: TGTGCCAGTGGGGTCAAGGGCGGGAACACTGAAGCTTTCTTT. Protein: CASGVKGGNTEAFF.

The CDR3 DNA sequence: TGTGCCAGCTCACCACTAGCGGGATTAATGACCGGGGAGCTGTTTTTT. It encodes CASSPLAGLMTGELFF. The V gene is TRBV18, the J gene TRBJ2-2; 8 bases agree with TRBD2. V gave up 1 base and J gave up 5 bases; unmatched junction bases: 6. The germline V gene encodes CDR1 KGHSH and CDR2 LQKENI. CDR3 length: 16 residues.

V gene TRBV30 combines with J gene TRBJ2-7; no firm D call. The germline V gene has CDR1 GTSNPN and CDR2 SVGIG (reference sequence). The length of the CDR3 is 13 residues. The CDR3 region has the DNA TGTGCTTCGGCCCCGTACAACCCCTACGAGCAGTACTTC. This gives the protein CASAPYNPYEQYF.

The chain has TRBV12-3 or TRBV12-4 and TRBJ2-2, with a possible D match to TRBD1 (6 bases). The V end lost 6 bases, the J end lost 4 bases, and 9 bases lay between the germline ends. The CDR3 totals 13 residues. CDR3 protein: CASRQGVTGELFF. CDR3 DNA sequence: TGTGCCAGCAGACAGGGCGTCACCGGGGAGCTGTTTTTT.

The chain carries TRBV27 and TRBJ2-1; weak D call: TRBD1 (7 bases). The germline CDR1 and CDR2 sequences are MNHEY and SMNVEV (reference sequence). This CDR3 has 13 residues. Trimming cost V 6 bases and J 8 bases, with 14 bases left between them. CDR3 in DNA: TGTGCCAGCAGGGCAGGGGGGTTCGATGAGCAGTTCTTC. It codes for CASRAGGFDEQFF.

The chain carries TRBV5-1 and TRBJ2-3; 9 bases map to TRBD2. Germline V gives CDR1 SGHRS, CDR2 YFSETQ. With 4 bases clipped from V and 5 bases from J, the junction kept 8 bases outside the gene matches. There are 15 residues in the CDR3. Written as DNA, the CDR3 is TGCGCCAGCAGCGGGGCGGGAGGGCCCGAAGATACGCAGTATTTT. Protein sequence: CASSGAGGPEDTQYF.

This sequence joins TRBV5-4 and TRBJ2-1, with 7 bases matching TRBD2. The J segment lost 5 bases and the V segment lost 2 bases, leaving 7 bases of the junction unmatched. The germline CDR1 and CDR2 sequences are SGHNT and YYREEE (reference sequence). This CDR3 contains 15 residues. CDR3 region: CASSFVAGENNEQFF. The CDR3 nucleotides read TGTGCCAGCAGCTTCGTCGCGGGAGAGAACAATGAGCAGTTCTTC.

The V gene is TRBV19, the J gene TRBJ2-3; 7 bases are a match to TRBD2. CDR3 length: 17 residues. From germline, CDR1 is LNHDA and CDR2 SQIVND (reference sequence). With V trimmed by 2 bases and J by 5 bases, 13 bases remained unmatched. The CDR3 loop reads CASSISSGGRGVDTQYF. The CDR3 region has the DNA TGTGCCAGTAGTATATCATCTGGCGGGAGAGGAGTAGATACGCAGTATTTT.